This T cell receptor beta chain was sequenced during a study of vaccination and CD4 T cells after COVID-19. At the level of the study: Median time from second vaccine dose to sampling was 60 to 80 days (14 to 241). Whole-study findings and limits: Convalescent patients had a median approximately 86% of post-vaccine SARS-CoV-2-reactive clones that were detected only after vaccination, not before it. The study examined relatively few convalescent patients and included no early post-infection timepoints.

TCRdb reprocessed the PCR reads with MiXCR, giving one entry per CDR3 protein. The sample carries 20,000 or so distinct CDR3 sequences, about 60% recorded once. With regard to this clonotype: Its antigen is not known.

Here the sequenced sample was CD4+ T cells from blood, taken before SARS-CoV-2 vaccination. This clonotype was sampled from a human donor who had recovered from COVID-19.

The CDR3 here is CASSLSGYNEQFF. CDR3 sequence (DNA): TGCGCCAGCAGCCTTAGCGGTTACAATGAGCAGTTCTTC. The rearrangement uses TRBV5-1 and TRBJ2-1; a possible D gene is TRBD2 (6 bases). CDR1 and CDR2 (germline): SGHRS, YFSETQ. The CDR3 is 13 amino acids. Trimming removed 4 bases from V and 4 bases from J, with 9 bases in between.